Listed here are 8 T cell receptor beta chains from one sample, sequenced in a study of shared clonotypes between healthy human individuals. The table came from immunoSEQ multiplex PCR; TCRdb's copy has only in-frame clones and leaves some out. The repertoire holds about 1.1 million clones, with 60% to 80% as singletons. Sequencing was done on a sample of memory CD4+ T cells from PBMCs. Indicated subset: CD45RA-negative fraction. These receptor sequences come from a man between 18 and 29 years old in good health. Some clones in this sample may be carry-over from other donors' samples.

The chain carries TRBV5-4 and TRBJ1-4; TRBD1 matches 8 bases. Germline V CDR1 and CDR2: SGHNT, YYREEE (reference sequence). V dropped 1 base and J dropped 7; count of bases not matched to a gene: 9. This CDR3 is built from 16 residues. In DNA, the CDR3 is TGTGCCAGCAGCTTGTCGGCAGGGGGCGCGCGTGAAAAACTGTTTTTT. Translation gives CASSLSAGGAREKLFF. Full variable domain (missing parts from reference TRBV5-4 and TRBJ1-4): ETGVTQSPTHLIKTRGQQVTLRCSSQSGHNTVSWYQQALGQGPQFIFQYYREEENGRGNFPPRFSGLQFPNYSSELNVNALELDDSALYLCASSLSAGGAREKLFFGSGTQLSVL.

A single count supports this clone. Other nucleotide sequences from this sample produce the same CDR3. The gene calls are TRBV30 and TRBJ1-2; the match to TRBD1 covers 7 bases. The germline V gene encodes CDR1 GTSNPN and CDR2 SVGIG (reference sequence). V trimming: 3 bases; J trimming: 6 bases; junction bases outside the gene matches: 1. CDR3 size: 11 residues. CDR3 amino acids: CAWSDRDGYTF. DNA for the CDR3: TGTGCCTGGAGCGACAGGGATGGCTACACCTTC.

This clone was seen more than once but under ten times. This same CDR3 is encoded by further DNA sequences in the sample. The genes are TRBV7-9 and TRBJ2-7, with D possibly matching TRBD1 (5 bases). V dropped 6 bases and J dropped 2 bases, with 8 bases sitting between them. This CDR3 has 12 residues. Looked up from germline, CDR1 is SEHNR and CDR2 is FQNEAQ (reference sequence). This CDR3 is CASSSTAYEQYF. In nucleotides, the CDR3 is TGTGCCAGCAGTTCGACAGCCTACGAGCAGTACTTC.

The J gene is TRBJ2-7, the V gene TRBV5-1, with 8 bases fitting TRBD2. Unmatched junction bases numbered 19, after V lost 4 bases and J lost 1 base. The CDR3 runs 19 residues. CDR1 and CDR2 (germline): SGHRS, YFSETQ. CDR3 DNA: TGCGCCAGCAGCCACACGCTAGAAACTAGCGGAAGATTATCCTACGAGCAGTACTTC. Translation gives CASSHTLETSGRLSYEQYF.

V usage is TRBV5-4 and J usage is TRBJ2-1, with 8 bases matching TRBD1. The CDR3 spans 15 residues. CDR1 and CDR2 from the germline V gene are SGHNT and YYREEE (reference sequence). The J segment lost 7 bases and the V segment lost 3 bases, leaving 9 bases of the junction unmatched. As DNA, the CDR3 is TGTGCCAGCAGCTATCCCCGGGACAGGTCTAATGAGCAGTTCTTC. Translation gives CASSYPRDRSNEQFF. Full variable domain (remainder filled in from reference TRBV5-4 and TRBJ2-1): ETGVTQSPTHLIKTRGQQVTLRCSSQSGHNTVSWYQQALGQGPQFIFQYYREEENGRGNFPPRFSGLQFPNYSSELNVNALELDDSALYLCASSYPRDRSNEQFFGPGTRLTVL.

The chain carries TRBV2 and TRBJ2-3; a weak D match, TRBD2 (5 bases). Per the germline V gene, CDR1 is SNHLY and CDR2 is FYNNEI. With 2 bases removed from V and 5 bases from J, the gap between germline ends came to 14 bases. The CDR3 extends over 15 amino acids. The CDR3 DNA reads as TGTGCCAGCAGTGAACGGGGATTTGCGGGAGATACGCAGTATTTT. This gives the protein CASSERGFAGDTQYF.

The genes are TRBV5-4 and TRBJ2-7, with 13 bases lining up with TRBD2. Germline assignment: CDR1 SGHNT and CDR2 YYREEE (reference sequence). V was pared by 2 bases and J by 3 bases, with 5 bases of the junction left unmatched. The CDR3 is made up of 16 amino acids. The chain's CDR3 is CASSLSGTSGNYEQYF. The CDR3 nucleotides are TGTGCCAGCAGCTTATCTGGGACTAGCGGGAACTACGAGCAGTACTTC. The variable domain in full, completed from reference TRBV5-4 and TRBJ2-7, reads ETGVTQSPTHLIKTRGQQVTLRCSSQSGHNTVSWYQQALGQGPQFIFQYYREEENGRGNFPPRFSGLQFPNYSSELNVNALELDDSALYLCASSLSGTSGNYEQYFGPGTRLTVT.

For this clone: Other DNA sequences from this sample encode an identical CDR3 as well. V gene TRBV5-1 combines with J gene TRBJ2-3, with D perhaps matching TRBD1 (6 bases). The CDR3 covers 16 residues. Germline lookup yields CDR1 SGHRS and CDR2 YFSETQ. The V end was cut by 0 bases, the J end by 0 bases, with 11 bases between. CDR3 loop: CASSLGGTTSTDTQYF. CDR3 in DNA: TGCGCCAGCAGCTTGGGTGGGACAACTAGCACAGATACGCAGTATTTT.